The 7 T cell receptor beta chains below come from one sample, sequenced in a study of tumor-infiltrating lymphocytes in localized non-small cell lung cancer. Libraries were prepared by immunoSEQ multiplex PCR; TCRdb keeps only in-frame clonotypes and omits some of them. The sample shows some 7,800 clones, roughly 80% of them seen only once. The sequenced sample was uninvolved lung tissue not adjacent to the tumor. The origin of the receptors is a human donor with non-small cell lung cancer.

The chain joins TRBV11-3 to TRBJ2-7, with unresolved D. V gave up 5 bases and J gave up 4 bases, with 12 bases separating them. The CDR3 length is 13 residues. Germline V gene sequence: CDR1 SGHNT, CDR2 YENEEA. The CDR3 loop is CASSRGEGYEQYF. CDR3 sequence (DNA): TGTGCCAGCAGCCGAGGCGAAGGGTACGAGCAGTACTTC.

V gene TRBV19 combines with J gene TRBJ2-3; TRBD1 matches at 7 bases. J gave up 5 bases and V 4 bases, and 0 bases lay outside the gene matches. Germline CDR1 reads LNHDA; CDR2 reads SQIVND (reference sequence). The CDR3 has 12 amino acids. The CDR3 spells CASSTGGDTQYF. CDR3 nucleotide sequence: TGTGCCAGTAGTACAGGGGGAGATACGCAGTATTTT.

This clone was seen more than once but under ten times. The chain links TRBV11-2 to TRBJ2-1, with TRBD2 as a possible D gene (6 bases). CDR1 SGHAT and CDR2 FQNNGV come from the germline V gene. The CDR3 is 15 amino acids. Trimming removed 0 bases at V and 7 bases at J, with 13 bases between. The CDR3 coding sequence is TGTGCCAGCAGCTTAGATGGAGGCCTAGCGAATGAGCAGTTCTTC. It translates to CASSLDGGLANEQFF.

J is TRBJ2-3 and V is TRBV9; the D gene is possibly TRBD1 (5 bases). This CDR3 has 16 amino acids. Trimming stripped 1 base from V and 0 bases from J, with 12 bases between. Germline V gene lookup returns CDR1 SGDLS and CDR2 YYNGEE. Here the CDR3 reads CASSVQGKGSTDTQYF. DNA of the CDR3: TGTGCCAGCAGCGTACAGGGTAAAGGTAGCACAGATACGCAGTATTTT.

CDR3 sequence: CASSVVAGSGPDTQYF. The DNA of the CDR3 is TGTGCCAGCAGCGTAGTAGCGGGGTCCGGTCCAGATACGCAGTATTTT. The chain combines TRBV7-3 with TRBJ2-3, with 8 bases that match TRBD2. CDR3 length: 16 amino acids. CDR1 and CDR2 (germline): SGHTA, FQGTGA. V shed 5 bases and J 4 bases; nucleotides not matched to a gene: 11.

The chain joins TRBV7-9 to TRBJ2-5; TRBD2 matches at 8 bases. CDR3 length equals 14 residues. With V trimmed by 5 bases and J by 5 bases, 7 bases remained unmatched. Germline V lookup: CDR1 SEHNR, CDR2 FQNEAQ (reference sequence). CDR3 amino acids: CASSPGGAWETQYF. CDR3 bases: TGTGCCAGCAGCCCGGGAGGGGCATGGGAGACCCAGTACTTC.

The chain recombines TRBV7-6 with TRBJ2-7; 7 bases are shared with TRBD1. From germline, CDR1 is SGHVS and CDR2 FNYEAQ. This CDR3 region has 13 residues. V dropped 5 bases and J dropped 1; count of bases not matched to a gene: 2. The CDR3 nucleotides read TGTGCCAGCAGCAAGGGACAGTCCTACGAGCAGTACTTC. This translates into CASSKGQSYEQYF.